This T cell receptor beta chain derives from a study of response to subunit inactivated influenza vaccine. Regarding the study as a whole: Authors proposed each seasonal influenza vaccination draws in few new T cells.

CDR3 length: 15 residues. Trimming took 0 bases from V and 4 from J, leaving 10 bases between them. Germline V lookup: CDR1 SGHDT, CDR2 YYEEEE. This clonotype was seen many times. No antigen is known for it. TCRdb fed the RT-PCR reads into MiXCR, producing one record per CDR3 protein. Seen here are approximately 570,000 distinct CDR3 sequences, approximately 7.6% observed once, and the top ten hold over 10%. Sequences were derived from PBMCs from blood, sampled less than 30 months after vaccination. The clonotype comes from a man between 45 and 75 years old who received an inactivated influenza vaccine. This sequence joins TRBV5-6 and TRBJ2-2; a possible D gene is TRBD2 (6 bases). This CDR3 reads CASSLDLGGTGELFF. In nucleotides, the CDR3 is TGTGCCAGCAGCTTGGATCTGGGGGGCACCGGGGAGCTGTTTTTT.